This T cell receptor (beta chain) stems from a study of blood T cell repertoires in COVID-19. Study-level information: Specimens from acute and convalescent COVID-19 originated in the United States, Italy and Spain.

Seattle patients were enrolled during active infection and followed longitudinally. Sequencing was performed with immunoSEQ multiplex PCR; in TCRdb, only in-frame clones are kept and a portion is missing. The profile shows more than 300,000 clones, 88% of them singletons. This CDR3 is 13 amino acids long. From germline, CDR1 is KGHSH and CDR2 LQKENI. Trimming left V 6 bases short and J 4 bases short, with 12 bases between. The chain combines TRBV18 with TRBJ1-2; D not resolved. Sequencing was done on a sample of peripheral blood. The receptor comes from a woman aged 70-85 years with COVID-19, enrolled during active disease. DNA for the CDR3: TGTGCCAGCTCCCCTACCACGGGCTATGGCTACACCTTC. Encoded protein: CASSPTTGYGYTF.